What follows is one T cell receptor beta chain and its context. What it recognizes is unknown. A read error may account for a junction end that differs from germline. The sample comes from a study of cytomegalovirus exposure and HLA in healthy donors. This PCR relied on a set of 60 Vbeta primers and 13 Jbeta primers. Some clones are missing from TCRdb's copy, which holds only in-frame ones; the method was immunoSEQ multiplex PCR. The table lists about 220,000 clones, 82% of them singletons. General study results and limits: Some V segments (TRBV6-2 and TRBV6-3 among them) were excluded as indistinguishable.

The CDR3 covers 13 residues. CDR1 is SEHNR, CDR2 FQNEAQ, per germline (reference sequence). The clonotype originates from a middle-aged woman in good health and CMV-seropositive. This chain uses TRBV7-9 with TRBJ1-5, with D perhaps TRBD1 (5 bases). What was sequenced was PBMCs. DNA of the CDR3: TGTTCCAGCAGCCCTGGGGGGGATCAGCCCCAGCATTTT. As protein: CSSSPGGDQPQHF.